One and the same sample provided the 14 T cell receptor beta chains below, sequenced in a study of blood T cell repertoires in COVID-19 (dated by TCRdb to the early 2020s). The library was obtained by the immunoSEQ multiplex PCR assay. TCRdb obtained this table from immuneACCESS and retained in-frame rearrangements with V and J assigned. These tables miss some clones; where compared with another copy, unresolved V genes account for less than half of the shortfall, and the remainder is unexplained. The sample table lists some 110,000 clones, approximately 90% of them with a count of one. The ten largest make up around 2% of the sample. Sequencing used peripheral blood. These receptors were obtained from a man aged 50 to 60 with COVID-19, enrolled during active disease.

The chain has TRBV5-1 and TRBJ2-3; 8 bases line up with TRBD1. Germline values: CDR1 SGHRS, CDR2 YFSETQ. This CDR3 comprises 15 residues. The ends lost 4 bases at V and 0 bases at J; junction bases unmatched: 4. The CDR3 DNA sequence: TGCGCCAGCAGCCAGGGACAGGAAAGCACAGATACGCAGTATTTT. It is translated as CASSQGQESTDTQYF.

The rearrangement links TRBV5-1 to TRBJ1-2, with D perhaps TRBD1 (5 bases). With 0 bases removed from V and 1 base from J, the gap between germline ends came to 7 bases. This CDR3 comprises 14 residues. CDR1 SGHRS and CDR2 YFSETQ come from the germline V gene. The CDR3 loop is CASSLGQGNYGYTF. CDR3 DNA: TGCGCCAGCAGCTTGGGCCAGGGTAACTATGGCTACACCTTC.

In regard to this clone: A read error may account for a junction end that differs from germline. The chain couples TRBV7-7 to TRBJ2-5; TRBD2 matches at 10 bases. Germline values: CDR1 SSHAT, CDR2 FNYEAQ (reference sequence). The CDR3 totals 16 residues. The CDR3 reads CASSGSSGGSQETQYF. In DNA form, the CDR3 reads TGTGCTAGCAGCGGATCTAGCGGGGGAAGTCAAGAGACCCAGTACTTC.

The chain has TRBV19 and TRBJ1-5; TRBD1 matches at 9 bases. The CDR3 has 16 residues. The V and J ends lost 4 bases and 1 base, in that order; junction bases with no gene match: 5. The germline V gene has CDR1 LNHDA and CDR2 SQIVND (reference sequence). CDR3 loop: CASSTGQGRSNQPQHF. In nucleotides, the CDR3 is TGTGCCAGTAGTACGGGACAGGGAAGGAGCAATCAGCCCCAGCATTTT.

J is TRBJ1-2 and V is TRBV4-2, with 7 bases lining up with TRBD1. The V segment lost 3 bases and the J segment 6 bases; nucleotides outside the gene matches: 10. The length of the CDR3 is 15 residues. Germline values: CDR1 LGHNA, CDR2 YNFKEQ. The CDR3 spells CASSQAGTVRDGYTF. CDR3 nucleotides: TGTGCCAGCAGCCAGGCAGGGACAGTTCGTGATGGCTACACCTTC.

The CDR3 DNA follows: TGCGCCAGCAGCCAAGATGGTCGGGGGCAAGAGACCCAGTACTTC. It translates to CASSQDGRGQETQYF. V gene TRBV4-1 combines with J gene TRBJ2-5, with a possible D match to TRBD2 (6 bases). The V end lost 0 bases, the J end lost 2 bases, and 10 bases lay between the germline ends. Germline loops: CDR1 MGHRA, CDR2 YSYEKL. The CDR3 runs to 15 residues.

This clone was counted a single time. The chain recombines TRBV2 with TRBJ1-3; 7 positions match TRBD1. The CDR3 consists of 15 residues. V was clipped by 6 bases and J by 2 bases; unmatched bases: 7. Germline values: CDR1 SNHLY, CDR2 FYNNEI. In DNA, the CDR3 is TGTGCCAGCAGCCCCGACAGGGTACCTGGAAACACCATATATTTT. Translation: CASSPDRVPGNTIYF. Full variable domain (outside the CDR3, taken from reference TRBV2 and TRBJ1-3): EPEVTQTPSHQVTQMGQEVILRCVPISNHLYFYWYRQILGQKVEFLVSFYNNEISEKSEIFDDQFSVERPDGSNFTLKIRSTKLEDSAMYFCASSPDRVPGNTIYFGEGSWLTVV.

This chain uses TRBV11-2 with TRBJ1-1; a possible D gene is TRBD1 (6 bases). The CDR3 sequence is 15 residues long. Germline loops: CDR1 SGHAT, CDR2 FQNNGV. Trimming took 4 bases from V and 3 from J, leaving 15 bases between them. The CDR3 region has the DNA TGTGCCAGCAGCTCCTTACAGGGTGGGTACACTGAAGCTTTCTTT. It translates to CASSSLQGGYTEAFF.

The chain links TRBV28 to TRBJ2-7, with 7 bases identical to TRBD1. The CDR3 runs to 14 residues. Germline V gives CDR1 MDHEN, CDR2 SYDVKM. V lost 5 bases and J lost 7; bases outside the gene matches: 11. This chain's CDR3 is CASSPDRVLGEQYF. The CDR3, as DNA: TGTGCCAGCAGTCCAGACAGGGTTTTAGGGGAGCAGTACTTC.

This clone has only one observation. This chain connects TRBV28 to TRBJ2-7; a weak D match, TRBD2 (6 bases). Germline lookup yields CDR1 MDHEN and CDR2 SYDVKM. Trimming shortened V by 5 bases and J by 1 base, and 12 bases separated the two germline ends. CDR3 length equals 14 residues. The DNA for the CDR3 is TGTGCCAGCAGTCCCGGGACTCAATCCTACGAGCAGTACGTC. It yields the protein CASSPGTQSYEQYV.

The CDR3 DNA sequence: TGTGCCAGCAGCACGCAAACAGGGGCCTACTCTGGAAACACCATATATTTT. Its translation is CASSTQTGAYSGNTIYF. This rearrangement joins TRBV9 to TRBJ1-3, with TRBD1 matching over 7 bases. Germline V gene lookup returns CDR1 SGDLS and CDR2 YYNGEE. The CDR3 extends over 17 amino acids. V shed 4 bases and J 0 bases; nucleotides not matched to a gene: 10.

The table lists this clone with a few counts. The J gene is TRBJ2-2, the V gene TRBV5-4; the match to TRBD1 covers 7 bases. The germline CDR1 and CDR2 sequences are SGHNT and YYREEE (reference sequence). With 9 bases clipped from V and 0 bases from J, the junction kept 5 bases outside the gene matches. The CDR3 covers 14 residues. This chain's CDR3 is CATQGLTNTGELFF. In nucleotides, the CDR3 is TGTGCCACACAGGGGCTAACGAACACCGGGGAGCTGTTTTTT.

The gene calls are TRBV6-5 and TRBJ1-1, with a tentative D call TRBD1 (5 bases). Germline V gives CDR1 MNHEY, CDR2 SVGAGI. The V end was cut by 5 bases, the J end by 5 bases, with 15 bases between. CDR3 length: 14 amino acids. The CDR3 DNA reads as TGTGCCAGCAGTCCGAGACAGCGAGAGACTGAAGCTTTCTTT. This codes for CASSPRQRETEAFF.

This chain uses TRBV3-1 (or the pseudogene TRBV3-2) with TRBJ2-7; 10 bases fit TRBD1. The CDR3 is made up of 20 amino acids. The germline CDR1 and CDR2 sequences are LGHDT and YNNKEL (reference sequence). V dropped 0 bases and J dropped 7; count of bases not matched to a gene: 21. CDR3 in amino acids: CASSQDSKWGQGPSFGEQYV. In DNA form, the CDR3 reads TGTGCCAGCAGCCAAGATAGTAAGTGGGGACAGGGGCCTTCTTTTGGAGAGCAGTACGTC.